The clone carrying this T cell receptor beta chain was detected only a few times. The antigen is not known. This sample is drawn from a study of vaccination and CD4 T cells after COVID-19. About the study: Median time from second vaccine dose to sampling was roughly 72 days (14 to 241). Cells were stimulated with overlapping spike peptide pools from SARS-CoV-2, HCoV-NL63, HCoV-OC43 and HCoV-229E.

Oncomine TCR Beta short-read sequencing was applied to DNA from cultured CD4+ T cells. Scientists extracted genomic DNA from CD4+ T cells grown in culture. One entry per CDR3 protein results from TCRdb running MiXCR on the PCR reads. The sample has approximately 11,000 distinct CDR3 sequences; less than 55% are singletons. The treatment: approximately nine-day PBMC culture with coronavirus spike peptide pools or control peptides (ViraFEST assay). The germline V and J ends were trimmed by 5 bases and 3 bases, with 14 bases remaining between them. The germline CDR1 and CDR2 sequences are ENHRY and SYGVKD. The CDR3 consists of 14 residues.

This clonotype was obtained from a human donor with COVID-19. The sequencing used cultured CD4+ T cells from blood, collected after SARS-CoV-2 vaccination. This chain uses TRBV10-3 with TRBJ2-7; tentative D call: TRBD1 (6 bases). The CDR3 region is CAISPRTEGYEQYF. CDR3 nucleotides: TGTGCCATCAGTCCCAGGACAGAGGGCTACGAGCAGTACTTC.